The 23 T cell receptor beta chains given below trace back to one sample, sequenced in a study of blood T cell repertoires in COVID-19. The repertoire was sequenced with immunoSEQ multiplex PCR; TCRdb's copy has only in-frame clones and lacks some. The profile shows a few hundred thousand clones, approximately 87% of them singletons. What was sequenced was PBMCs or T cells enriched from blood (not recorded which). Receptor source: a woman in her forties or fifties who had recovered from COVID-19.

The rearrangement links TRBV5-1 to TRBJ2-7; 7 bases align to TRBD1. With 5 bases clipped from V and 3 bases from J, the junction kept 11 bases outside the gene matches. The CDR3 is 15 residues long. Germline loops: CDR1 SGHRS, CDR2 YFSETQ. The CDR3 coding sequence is TGCGCCAGCAGGCAGATGACAGGGCCCATCTACGAGCAGTACTTC. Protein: CASRQMTGPIYEQYF. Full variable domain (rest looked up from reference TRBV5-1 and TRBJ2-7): KAGVTQTPRYLIKTRGQQVTLSCSPISGHRSVSWYQQTPGQGLQFLFEYFSETQRNKGNFPGRFSGRQFSNSRSEMNVSTLELGDSALYLCASRQMTGPIYEQYFGPGTRLTVT.

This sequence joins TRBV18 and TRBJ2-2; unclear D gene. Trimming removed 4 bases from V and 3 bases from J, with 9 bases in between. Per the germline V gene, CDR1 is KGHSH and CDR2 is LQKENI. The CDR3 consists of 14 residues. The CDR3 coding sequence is TGTGCCAGCTCACTTGACACACACACCGGGGAGCTGTTTTTT. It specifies CASSLDTHTGELFF.

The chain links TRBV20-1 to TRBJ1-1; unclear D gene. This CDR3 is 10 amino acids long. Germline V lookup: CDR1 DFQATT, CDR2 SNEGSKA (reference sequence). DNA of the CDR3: TGCAGGGCAGGGAACACTGAAGCTTTCTTT. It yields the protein CRAGNTEAFF.

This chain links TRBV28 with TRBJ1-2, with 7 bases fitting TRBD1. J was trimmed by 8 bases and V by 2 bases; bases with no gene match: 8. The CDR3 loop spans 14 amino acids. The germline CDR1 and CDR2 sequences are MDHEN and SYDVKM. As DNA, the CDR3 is TGTGCCAGCAGTTTAGGACAGGTCTTAAACGGCTACACCTTC. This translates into CASSLGQVLNGYTF.

Here the CDR3 reads CANQQGYYEQYF. For the CDR3, the DNA is TGCGCCAACCAACAGGGATACTACGAGCAGTACTTC. The chain joins TRBV5-1 to TRBJ2-7, with D perhaps matching TRBD1 (6 bases). Germline V gene sequence: CDR1 SGHRS, CDR2 YFSETQ. CDR3 size: 12 residues. V was pared by 9 bases and J by 3 bases, with 13 bases between.

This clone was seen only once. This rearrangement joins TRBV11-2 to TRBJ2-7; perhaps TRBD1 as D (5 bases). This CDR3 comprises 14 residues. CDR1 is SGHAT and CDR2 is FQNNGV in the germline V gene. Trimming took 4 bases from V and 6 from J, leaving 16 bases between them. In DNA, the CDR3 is TGTGCCAGCAGCTCCCGAGGCGACAGTCGCGAGCAGTACTTC. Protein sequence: CASSSRGDSREQYF.

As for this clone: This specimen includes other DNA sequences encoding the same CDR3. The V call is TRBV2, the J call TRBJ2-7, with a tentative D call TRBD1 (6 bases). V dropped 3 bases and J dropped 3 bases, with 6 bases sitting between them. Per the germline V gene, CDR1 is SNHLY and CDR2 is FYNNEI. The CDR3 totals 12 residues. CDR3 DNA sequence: TGTGCCAGCAGTGAGACAGGCTACGAGCAGTACTTC. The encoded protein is CASSETGYEQYF.

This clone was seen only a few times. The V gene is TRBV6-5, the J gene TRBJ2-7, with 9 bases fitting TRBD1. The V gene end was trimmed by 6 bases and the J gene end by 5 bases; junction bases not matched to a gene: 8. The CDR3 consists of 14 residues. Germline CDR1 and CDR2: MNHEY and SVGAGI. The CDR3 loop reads CASRAGTGINEQYF. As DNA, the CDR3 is TGTGCCAGCAGGGCCGGGACAGGGATAAACGAGCAGTACTTC.

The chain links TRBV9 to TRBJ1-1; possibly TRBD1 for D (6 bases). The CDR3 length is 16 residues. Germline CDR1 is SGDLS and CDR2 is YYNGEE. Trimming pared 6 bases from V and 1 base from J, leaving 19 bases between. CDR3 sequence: CASTTAGGGQNTEAFF. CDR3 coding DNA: TGTGCCAGCACCACCGCCGGGGGGGGGCAGAACACTGAAGCTTTCTTT.

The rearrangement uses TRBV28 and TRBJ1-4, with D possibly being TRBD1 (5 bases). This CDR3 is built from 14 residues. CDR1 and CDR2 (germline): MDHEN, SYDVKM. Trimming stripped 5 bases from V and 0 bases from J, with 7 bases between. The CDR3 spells CASSPTATNEKLFF. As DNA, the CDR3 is TGTGCCAGCAGTCCGACAGCAACTAATGAAAAACTGTTTTTT.

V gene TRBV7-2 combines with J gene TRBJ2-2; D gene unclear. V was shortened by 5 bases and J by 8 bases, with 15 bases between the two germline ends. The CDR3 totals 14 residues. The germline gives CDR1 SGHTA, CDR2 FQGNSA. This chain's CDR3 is CASSLFPGLGELFF. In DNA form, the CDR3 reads TGTGCCAGCAGCCTCTTTCCGGGTTTGGGGGAGCTGTTTTTT.

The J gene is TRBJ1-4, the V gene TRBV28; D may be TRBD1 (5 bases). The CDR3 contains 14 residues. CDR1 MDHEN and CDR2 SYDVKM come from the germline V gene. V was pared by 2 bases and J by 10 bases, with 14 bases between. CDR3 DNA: TGTGCCAGCAGTTTAGGGCAGGGAGGGCGAAAACTGTTTTTT. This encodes CASSLGQGGRKLFF.

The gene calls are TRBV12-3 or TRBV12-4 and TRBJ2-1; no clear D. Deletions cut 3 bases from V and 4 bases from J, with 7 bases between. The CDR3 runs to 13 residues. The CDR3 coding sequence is TGTGCCAGCAGTTTTACTCCGTACAATGAGCAGTTCTTC. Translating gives CASSFTPYNEQFF.

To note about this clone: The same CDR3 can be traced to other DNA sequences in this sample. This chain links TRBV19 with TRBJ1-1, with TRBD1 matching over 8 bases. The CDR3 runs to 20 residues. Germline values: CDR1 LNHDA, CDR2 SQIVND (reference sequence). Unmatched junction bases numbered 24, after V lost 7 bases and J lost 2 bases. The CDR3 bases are TGTGCCAGTATATCATCCTCCGGTTTTCATGGGGACAGGCCAAACACTGAAGCTTTCTTT. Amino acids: CASISSSGFHGDRPNTEAFF.

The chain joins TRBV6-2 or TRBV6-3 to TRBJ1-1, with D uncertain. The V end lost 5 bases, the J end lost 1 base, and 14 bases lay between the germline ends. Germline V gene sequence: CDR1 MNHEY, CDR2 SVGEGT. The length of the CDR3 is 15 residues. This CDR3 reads CASSATGFTNTEAFF. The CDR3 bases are TGTGCCAGCAGTGCGACGGGATTCACGAACACTGAAGCTTTCTTT.

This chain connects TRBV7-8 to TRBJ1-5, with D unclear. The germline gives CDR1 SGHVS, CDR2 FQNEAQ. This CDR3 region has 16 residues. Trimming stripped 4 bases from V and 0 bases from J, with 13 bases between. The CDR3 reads CASSSLLGSSNQPQHF. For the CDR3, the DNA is TGTGCCAGCAGCTCCCTCCTCGGGAGTAGCAATCAGCCCCAGCATTTT.

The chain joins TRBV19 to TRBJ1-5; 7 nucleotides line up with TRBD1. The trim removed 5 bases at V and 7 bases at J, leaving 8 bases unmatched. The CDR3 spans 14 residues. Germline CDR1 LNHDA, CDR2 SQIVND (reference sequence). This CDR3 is CASSAETGRQPQHF. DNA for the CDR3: TGTGCCAGTAGTGCGGAGACAGGGCGACAGCCCCAGCATTTT.

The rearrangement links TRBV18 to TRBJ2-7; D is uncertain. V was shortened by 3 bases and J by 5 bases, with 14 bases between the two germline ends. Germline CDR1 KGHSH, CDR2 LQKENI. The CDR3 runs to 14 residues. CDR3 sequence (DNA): TGTGCCAGCTCACCCGCTGTAAATGCGAACGAGCAGTACTTC. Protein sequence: CASSPAVNANEQYF.

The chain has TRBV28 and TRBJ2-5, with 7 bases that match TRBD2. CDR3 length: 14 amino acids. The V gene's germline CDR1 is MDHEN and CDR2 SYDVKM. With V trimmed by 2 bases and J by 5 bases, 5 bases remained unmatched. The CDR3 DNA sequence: TGTGCCAGCAGTTTACGGGGGGATCGGGAGACCCAGTACTTC. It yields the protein CASSLRGDRETQYF.

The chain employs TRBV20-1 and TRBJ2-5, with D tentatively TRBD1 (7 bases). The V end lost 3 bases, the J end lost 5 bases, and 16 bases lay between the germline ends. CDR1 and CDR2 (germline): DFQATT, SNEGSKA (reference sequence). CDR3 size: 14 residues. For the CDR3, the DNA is TGCAGTGCTAGTGGAGGGGGCTTAGGGGAGACCCAGTACTTC. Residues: CSASGGGLGETQYF.

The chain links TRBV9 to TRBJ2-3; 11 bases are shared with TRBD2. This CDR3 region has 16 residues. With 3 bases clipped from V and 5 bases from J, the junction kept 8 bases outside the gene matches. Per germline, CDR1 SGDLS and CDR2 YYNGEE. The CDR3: CASSGLAGGPGDTQYF. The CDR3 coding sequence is TGTGCCAGCAGCGGCCTAGCGGGGGGCCCGGGAGATACGCAGTATTTT.

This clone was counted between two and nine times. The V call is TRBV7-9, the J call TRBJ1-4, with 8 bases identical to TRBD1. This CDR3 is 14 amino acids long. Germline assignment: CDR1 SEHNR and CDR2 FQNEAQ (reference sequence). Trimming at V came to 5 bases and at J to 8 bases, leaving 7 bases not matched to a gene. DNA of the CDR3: TGTGCCAGCAGCACGGACAGGGCGCAAGAAAAACTGTTTTTT. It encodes CASSTDRAQEKLFF.

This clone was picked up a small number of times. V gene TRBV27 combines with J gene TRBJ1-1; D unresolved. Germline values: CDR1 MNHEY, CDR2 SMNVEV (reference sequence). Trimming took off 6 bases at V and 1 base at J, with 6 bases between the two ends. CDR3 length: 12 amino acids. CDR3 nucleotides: TGTGCCAGCAGGGGGAGGAACACTGAAGCTTTCTTT. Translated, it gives CASRGRNTEAFF.